The 19 T cell receptor beta chains reported below all come from one sample, sequenced in a study of cytomegalovirus exposure and HLA in healthy donors. The PCR ran on 60 Vbeta and 13 Jbeta primers. Libraries were prepared by immunoSEQ multiplex PCR; TCRdb keeps only in-frame clonotypes and omits some of them. The repertoire holds tens of thousands of clones, with over 60% as singletons. Sequenced material: PBMCs. The source is a man aged 30 to 45 in good health and CMV-seronegative.

Comment on this clone: At one end, the junction sequence differs from germline, possibly due to a read error. The genes are TRBV7-9 and TRBJ2-7, with D possibly TRBD1 on 5 matching bases. Germline CDR1 SEHNR, CDR2 FQNEAQ (reference sequence). The CDR3 is made up of 12 amino acids. The DNA for the CDR3 is TGTTCCAGCAGTTCCCAGGGTTACGAGCAGTACTTC. This gives the protein CSSSSQGYEQYF.

The rearrangement uses TRBV2 and TRBJ2-1; D unresolved. The CDR3 has 15 amino acids. V was clipped by 1 base and J by 0 bases, with 7 bases between them. Germline CDR1 and CDR2: SNHLY and FYNNEI. The CDR3 region is CASSEDRSSYNEQFF. Here the CDR3 DNA reads TGTGCCAGCAGTGAAGACCGTAGCTCCTACAATGAGCAGTTCTTC. Complete variable domain (other parts from reference TRBV2 and TRBJ2-1): EPEVTQTPSHQVTQMGQEVILRCVPISNHLYFYWYRQILGQKVEFLVSFYNNEISEKSEIFDDQFSVERPDGSNFTLKIRSTKLEDSAMYFCASSEDRSSYNEQFFGPGTRLTVL.

This chain connects TRBV4-2 to TRBJ1-5; 9 bases line up with TRBD1. The CDR3 is 17 residues long. With 4 bases clipped from V and 2 bases from J, the junction kept 9 bases outside the gene matches. Germline V gives CDR1 LGHNA, CDR2 YNFKEQ. In DNA form, the CDR3 reads TGTGCCAGCAGCCTAGGGACAGGGTCCTCGGGCAATCAGCCCCAGCATTTT. Amino acid sequence: CASSLGTGSSGNQPQHF.

The CDR3, as DNA: TGTGCCAGCAGCTCCGACAGGGGATACACTGAAGCTTTCTTT. This sequence encodes CASSSDRGYTEAFF. The chain links TRBV7-9 to TRBJ1-1; 8 bases agree with TRBD1. Trimming cost V 4 bases and J 3 bases; bases outside gene matches: 4. The length of the CDR3 is 14 residues. Germline V gene lookup returns CDR1 SEHNR and CDR2 FQNEAQ (reference sequence).

The chain uses TRBV6-5 and TRBJ2-7, with 9 nucleotides matching TRBD1. Trimming at V came to 6 bases and at J to 8 bases, leaving 8 bases not matched to a gene. This CDR3 has 13 amino acids. Germline assignment: CDR1 MNHEY and CDR2 SVGAGI. In nucleotides, the CDR3 is TGTGCCAGCAGCCCTGGACAGGGGATAAAGCAGTACTTC. Translating gives CASSPGQGIKQYF.

This clone has only a few counts. The CDR3 loop reads CASSGTRTREQFF. Written as DNA, the CDR3 is TGTGCCAGTAGTGGAACTAGGACCCGTGAGCAGTTCTTC. The rearrangement joins TRBV19 to TRBJ2-1, with a tentative D call TRBD2 (5 bases). This CDR3 is 13 amino acids long. Between the trimmed V and J ends, which lost 5 bases and 9 bases, there was a span of 14 bases. Germline assignment: CDR1 LNHDA and CDR2 SQIVND (reference sequence).

V is TRBV4-2 and J is TRBJ2-1; 15 positions agree with TRBD2. Looked up from germline, CDR1 is LGHNA and CDR2 is YNFKEQ. The CDR3 has 16 amino acids. V dropped 0 bases and J dropped 7; count of bases not matched to a gene: 1. CDR3 sequence reads: CASSQDGTSGGNEQFF. CDR3 sequence (DNA): TGTGCCAGCAGCCAAGATGGGACTAGCGGGGGGAATGAGCAGTTCTTC.

The rearrangement uses TRBV5-4 and TRBJ1-2; tentatively, D is TRBD1 (6 bases). This CDR3 region has 15 residues. The ends were cut back, 0 bases at V and 2 bases at J, with 11 bases in the middle. CDR1 SGHNT and CDR2 YYREEE come from the germline V gene (reference sequence). CDR3 nucleotide sequence: TGTGCCAGCAGCTTGGACAGGGTAGCGAACTATGGCTACACCTTC. Translation: CASSLDRVANYGYTF. The full variable domain, rest sourced from reference TRBV5-4 and TRBJ1-2, is ETGVTQSPTHLIKTRGQQVTLRCSSQSGHNTVSWYQQALGQGPQFIFQYYREEENGRGNFPPRFSGLQFPNYSSELNVNALELDDSALYLCASSLDRVANYGYTFGSGTRLTVV.

This chain links TRBV5-1 with TRBJ2-2; D is ambiguous. Germline CDR1 is SGHRS and CDR2 is YFSETQ. This CDR3 region has 13 residues. Between the trimmed V and J ends, which lost 3 bases and 4 bases, there was a span of 7 bases. CDR3 amino acids: CASSWHTTGELFF. The CDR3 nucleotides read TGCGCCAGCAGCTGGCACACCACCGGGGAGCTGTTTTTT.

The J gene is TRBJ2-3, the V gene TRBV27; 8 bases align to TRBD2. This CDR3 spans 19 amino acids. The V and J ends lost 2 bases and 0 bases, in that order; junction bases with no gene match: 13. Per the germline V gene, CDR1 is MNHEY and CDR2 is SMNVEV (reference sequence). DNA of the CDR3: TGTGCCAGCAGTTTAATCTTCTGGCGGGAGGACCAAAGCACAGATACGCAGTATTTT. Protein sequence: CASSLIFWREDQSTDTQYF.

The chain combines TRBV18 with TRBJ1-5; the D is unclear. The CDR3 extends over 13 amino acids. Germline V CDR1 and CDR2: KGHSH, LQKENI. The V end was cut by 3 bases, the J end by 7 bases, with 10 bases between. The CDR3 DNA reads as TGTGCCAGCTCACCCCCCGGTTTCCAGCCCCAGCATTTT. This sequence encodes CASSPPGFQPQHF.

Written as DNA, the CDR3 is TGCAGCGTTGACAGGTTCCCAGATACGCAGTATTTT. Amino acids: CSVDRFPDTQYF. This chain uses TRBV29-1 with TRBJ2-3; D call uncertain. The CDR3 contains 12 residues. V lost 3 bases to trimming and J lost 4 bases, with 8 bases between them. Germline V gene sequence: CDR1 SQVTM, CDR2 ANQGSEA.

The chain recombines TRBV19 with TRBJ2-7; the D gene is possibly TRBD1 (5 bases). Germline V gives CDR1 LNHDA, CDR2 SQIVND (reference sequence). Trimming stripped 5 bases from V and 2 bases from J, with 19 bases between. The CDR3 spans 16 residues. The CDR3, as DNA: TGTGCCAGTAGTCTTCATCGGACACACGAAGCCTACGAGCAGTACTTC. Residues: CASSLHRTHEAYEQYF.

Only one count was recorded for this clone. The chain employs TRBV5-1 and TRBJ1-3; D not certain. The CDR3 has 17 amino acids. Germline V gives CDR1 SGHRS, CDR2 YFSETQ. Trimming left V 0 bases short and J 1 base short, with 14 bases between. The chain's CDR3 is CASSLEYFGGSGNTIYF. The DNA for the CDR3 is TGCGCCAGCAGCTTGGAGTACTTCGGAGGTTCTGGAAACACCATATATTTT. The full variable domain, its missing parts supplied by reference TRBV5-1 and TRBJ1-3, is KAGVTQTPRYLIKTRGQQVTLSCSPISGHRSVSWYQQTPGQGLQFLFEYFSETQRNKGNFPGRFSGRQFSNSRSEMNVSTLELGDSALYLCASSLEYFGGSGNTIYFGEGSWLTVV.

J is TRBJ2-3 and V is TRBV2, with 8 nucleotides matching TRBD1. CDR1 and CDR2 from the germline V gene are SNHLY and FYNNEI. V gave up 4 bases and J gave up 6 bases; unmatched junction bases: 9. This CDR3 comprises 15 residues. In DNA, the CDR3 is TGTGCCAGCAGTGGGACAGGGTCCGGGGTGGATACGCAGTATTTT. Its protein product is CASSGTGSGVDTQYF.

The chain combines TRBV27 with TRBJ2-5; D is perhaps TRBD2 (5 bases). The DNA end is a closer match to TRBJ2-7, so the J assignment may be wrong. Germline CDR1 MNHEY, CDR2 SMNVEV (reference sequence). The CDR3 contains 14 residues. The CDR3 spells CASGTSGGSYEQYF. CDR3 DNA sequence: TGTGCCAGCGGCACGAGCGGCGGATCCTACGAGCAGTACTTC.

The chain links TRBV18 to TRBJ1-2, with D possibly matching TRBD1 (5 bases). CDR3 length: 15 amino acids. The germline V gene has CDR1 KGHSH and CDR2 LQKENI. V was cut by 3 bases and J by 3 bases, with 14 bases left in between. The DNA for the CDR3 is TGTGCCAGCTCACCGGGGGAGGGCCGCTACTATGGCTACACCTTC. Translating gives CASSPGEGRYYGYTF.

The V call is TRBV7-9, the J call TRBJ2-5; a weak D match, TRBD1 (5 bases). Germline lookup yields CDR1 SEHNR and CDR2 FQNEAQ (reference sequence). This CDR3 region has 17 residues. Trimming stripped 1 base from V and 2 bases from J, with 17 bases between. CDR3 protein: CASSLDFTTSGQETQYF. The DNA for the CDR3 is TGTGCCAGCAGCTTAGATTTTACAACATCAGGGCAAGAGACCCAGTACTTC.

This clone was counted a few times. A junction end diverges from the germline sequence, so it may reflect a read error. The rearrangement joins TRBV7-7 to TRBJ2-2, with 11 nucleotides matching TRBD2. Germline CDR1 is SSHAT and CDR2 is FNYEAQ (reference sequence). The CDR3 has 16 residues. CDR3 in DNA: TGTGCTAGCAGCCCACTAGCGGGGGCGGATACCGGGGAGCTGTTTTTT. Residues: CASSPLAGADTGELFF.